This T cell receptor beta chain was documented in a study of blood T cell repertoires in COVID-19. At the level of the study: Acute-phase and convalescent COVID-19 samples originated in the United States, Italy and Spain. PBMCs, B-cell-depleted T cells, or T cells provided the cDNA or gDNA that made up the material.

This CDR3 is built from 19 residues. V gave up 4 bases and J gave up 5 bases; unmatched junction bases: 14. Germline V gene data show CDR1 as SGHAT and CDR2 as FQNNGV. As handled by the study authors: The assay estimated nucleated cells by amplifying reference gene primers. Libraries were prepared by immunoSEQ multiplex PCR; TCRdb keeps only in-frame clonotypes and omits some of them. The DNA gave D and trimming, while V, J and clone size come from that table. The table includes 200,000 to 250,000 clones, about 85% detected once. This clonotype was sampled from a man aged 25-45 years with active or convalescent COVID-19. This chain links TRBV11-2 with TRBJ2-2, with 12 bases identical to TRBD1. Specimen: peripheral blood. CDR3 coding DNA: TGTGCCAGCAGCTCCATCCGCCGGGACAGGGGGCTGGGGACCGGGGAGCTGTTTTTT. Its protein product is CASSSIRRDRGLGTGELFF.